The rows below give T cell receptor beta chains drawn from one sample of a study of blood T cells in healthy people across ages. TCRdb re-called the 5' RACE reads with MiXCR, one entry per CDR3 protein. Found here are about 1.4 million distinct CDR3 sequences, approximately 59% of them singletons; the top ten hold roughly 7%. Sequenced: blood. These receptors were collected from a man younger than 30 in good health. The CDR3 runs from the conserved cysteine through the conserved F or W. The D gene is left open where the match is weak. The size entry is marked missing in some rows and otherwise reads once, few, many or a size class.

d_call: .
j_call: TRBJ2-3
v_call: TRBV7-9
clone_size: .
cdr3_nt: TGTGCCGGCAGCTTAGTTCCAGGGACCACAGATACGCAGTATTTT
cdr3_aa: CAGSLVPGTTDTQYF

d_call: .
j_call: TRBJ1-1
v_call: TRBV7-9
clone_size: .
cdr3_nt: TGTGCCAGCAGCTTAGGATGGCAGGGCACTGAAGCTTTCTTT
cdr3_aa: CASSLGWQGTEAFF

d_call: .
j_call: TRBJ2-1
v_call: TRBV4-2
clone_size: few
cdr3_nt: TGTGCCAGCAGCCAAGCGGTAAGCTCCTACAATGAGCAGTTCTTC
cdr3_aa: CASSQAVSSYNEQFF

d_call: .
j_call: TRBJ1-4
v_call: TRBV28
clone_size: few
cdr3_nt: TGTGCCAGCAGTTTGGAGGCCCGGGGAGAAAAACTGTTTTTT
cdr3_aa: CASSLEARGEKLFF

d_call: TRBD2
j_call: TRBJ2-1
v_call: TRBV6-5
clone_size: .
cdr3_nt: TGTGCCAGCAGGGATCTAGCGGGGGTAAATGAGCAGTTCTTC
cdr3_aa: CASRDLAGVNEQFF

d_call: .
j_call: TRBJ1-1
v_call: TRBV12-3/TRBV12-4
clone_size: .
cdr3_nt: TGTGCCAGCAGGGGGACTTTAGACACTGAAGCTTTCTTT
cdr3_aa: CASRGTLDTEAFF

d_call: .
j_call: TRBJ2-7
v_call: TRBV7-2
clone_size: .
cdr3_nt: TGTGCCAGCAGCCACCGAGGGGACGCAACCTACGAGCAGTACTTC
cdr3_aa: CASSHRGDATYEQYF

d_call: .
j_call: TRBJ1-4
v_call: TRBV5-1
clone_size: .
cdr3_nt: TGCGCCAGCAGCTTGGTCGGCAGCGAAAAACTGTTTTTT
cdr3_aa: CASSLVGSEKLFF

d_call: .
j_call: TRBJ2-2
v_call: TRBV10-3
clone_size: .
cdr3_nt: TGTGCCATCAGTGAGTCCTCCGGGGGAAGGACGACTGGGATTCTCACCGGGGAGCTGTTTTTT
cdr3_aa: CAISESSGGRTTGILTGELFF

d_call: .
j_call: TRBJ2-7
v_call: TRBV25-1
clone_size: .
cdr3_nt: TGTGCCAGCAGTGAATTCCCCCAATTATCCAAACAGGACGGTAGCTCCTACGAGCAGTACTTC
cdr3_aa: CASSEFPQLSKQDGSSYEQYF

d_call: TRBD1
j_call: TRBJ2-5
v_call: TRBV25-1
clone_size: .
cdr3_nt: TGTGCCAGCAGTGAAGTGGAGACAGGGAGTCTGCGAGAGACCCAGTACTTC
cdr3_aa: CASSEVETGSLRETQYF

d_call: .
j_call: TRBJ2-7
v_call: TRBV5-6
clone_size: many
cdr3_nt: TGTGCCAGCAGCTTGGACTCCCCCTACGAGCAGTACTTC
cdr3_aa: CASSLDSPYEQYF

d_call: TRBD2
j_call: TRBJ2-3
v_call: TRBV27
clone_size: once
cdr3_nt: TGTGCCAGCAGTTTATTGTCTAGCGGGGGGGCCTTCACAGATACGCAGTATTTT
cdr3_aa: CASSLLSSGGAFTDTQYF

d_call: TRBD1
j_call: TRBJ1-2
v_call: TRBV7-9
clone_size: .
cdr3_nt: TGTGCCAGCCGGGACAGGTCTAACTATGGCTACACCTTC
cdr3_aa: CASRDRSNYGYTF

d_call: .
j_call: TRBJ1-4
v_call: TRBV4-3
clone_size: .
cdr3_nt: TGCGCCAGCAGCCAAGGTGGATCACGAGAGAATGAAAAACTGTTTTTT
cdr3_aa: CASSQGGSRENEKLFF

d_call: .
j_call: TRBJ1-1
v_call: TRBV29-1
clone_size: .
cdr3_nt: TGCAGCGTGACCTCAGGCGCCGACACTGAAGCTTTCTTT
cdr3_aa: CSVTSGADTEAFF

d_call: .
j_call: TRBJ2-3
v_call: TRBV7-2
clone_size: .
cdr3_nt: TGTGCCAGCAGCAAACTTAGGAATACGCAGTATTTT
cdr3_aa: CASSKLRNTQYF

d_call: .
j_call: TRBJ1-5
v_call: TRBV6-1
clone_size: few
cdr3_nt: TGTGCCAGCAGCTCCGGGATTTTGGGGAATCAGCCCCAGCATTTT
cdr3_aa: CASSSGILGNQPQHF

d_call: .
j_call: TRBJ1-4
v_call: TRBV6-2/TRBV6-3
clone_size: .
cdr3_nt: TGTGCCAGCAGCCGCCCGAGGGCAACTAATGAAAAACTGTTTTTT
cdr3_aa: CASSRPRATNEKLFF

d_call: TRBD1
j_call: TRBJ1-2
v_call: TRBV29-1
clone_size: .
cdr3_nt: TGCAGCGTTACGGACAGGGGAGTGTTAGGCTACACCTTC
cdr3_aa: CSVTDRGVLGYTF

d_call: .
j_call: TRBJ2-1
v_call: TRBV27
clone_size: .
cdr3_nt: TGTGCCAGCAGTTTAAGTAGGGCAGGGCGGGGCAATGAGCAGTTCTTC
cdr3_aa: CASSLSRAGRGNEQFF

d_call: .
j_call: TRBJ2-6
v_call: TRBV10-3
clone_size: .
cdr3_nt: TGTGCCATCAGTGAGTCGGTTGTGGTCCCTAATCGCCGTGGGGCCAACGTCCTGACTTTC
cdr3_aa: CAISESVVVPNRRGANVLTF

d_call: TRBD1
j_call: TRBJ2-7
v_call: TRBV3-1
clone_size: .
cdr3_nt: TGTGCCAGCAGCCTCAGCCTACAGGGGGCAAGTAGCGAGCAGTACTTC
cdr3_aa: CASSLSLQGASSEQYF

d_call: .
j_call: TRBJ1-2
v_call: TRBV2
clone_size: .
cdr3_nt: TGTGCCAGCAGTGAAGTCAGTTCTAACTATGGCTACACCTTC
cdr3_aa: CASSEVSSNYGYTF

d_call: TRBD1
j_call: TRBJ1-1
v_call: TRBV12-3/TRBV12-4
clone_size: few
cdr3_nt: TGTGCCAGCACGGCGGCAGGGGGTGAGAACACTGAAGCTTTCTTT
cdr3_aa: CASTAAGGENTEAFF

d_call: .
j_call: TRBJ2-1
v_call: TRBV6-6
clone_size: .
cdr3_nt: TGTGCCAGCAGTGCAGGGAGCTACGGGTGGAATGAGCAGTTCTTC
cdr3_aa: CASSAGSYGWNEQFF

d_call: .
j_call: TRBJ2-7
v_call: TRBV29-1
clone_size: few
cdr3_nt: TGCAGCGTTCTGGCAGGGGCCTACGAGCAGTACTTC
cdr3_aa: CSVLAGAYEQYF

d_call: .
j_call: TRBJ2-3
v_call: TRBV9
clone_size: .
cdr3_nt: TGTGCCAGCAGCGTAGGGAGGGTCCCCCTCACAGATACGCAGTATTTT
cdr3_aa: CASSVGRVPLTDTQYF

d_call: .
j_call: TRBJ2-1
v_call: TRBV4-3
clone_size: few
cdr3_nt: TGCGCCAGCAGCCAATTCACTGGGAGCTCCTACAATGAGCAGTTCTTC
cdr3_aa: CASSQFTGSSYNEQFF

d_call: TRBD1
j_call: TRBJ2-7
v_call: TRBV20-1
clone_size: .
cdr3_nt: TGCAGTGCTAGAGAGCCGGGACAGAATTACTACGAGCAGTACTTC
cdr3_aa: CSAREPGQNYYEQYF

d_call: .
j_call: TRBJ2-3
v_call: TRBV5-1
clone_size: few
cdr3_nt: TGCGCCAGCAGCTTCCCTGGCGGGCTCAGCACAGATACGCAGTATTTT
cdr3_aa: CASSFPGGLSTDTQYF

d_call: .
j_call: TRBJ1-6
v_call: TRBV7-8
clone_size: few
cdr3_nt: TGTGCCAGCAGCTTAGCGGGGGGCCTTAATAATTCACCCCTCCACTTT
cdr3_aa: CASSLAGGLNNSPLHF

d_call: .
j_call: TRBJ1-2
v_call: TRBV6-1
clone_size: .
cdr3_nt: TGTGCCAGCAGAATTCTAACTCTCCCATATGGCTACACCTTC
cdr3_aa: CASRILTLPYGYTF

d_call: .
j_call: TRBJ1-4
v_call: TRBV3-1
clone_size: .
cdr3_nt: TGTGCCAGCAGCCAAGAGAATGCAACTAATGAAAAACTGTTTTTT
cdr3_aa: CASSQENATNEKLFF

d_call: .
j_call: TRBJ1-1
v_call: TRBV24-1
clone_size: .
cdr3_nt: TGTGCCACCAGTGAACAGGGAGGCACTGAAGCTTTCTTT
cdr3_aa: CATSEQGGTEAFF

d_call: .
j_call: TRBJ1-6
v_call: TRBV2
clone_size: .
cdr3_nt: TGTGCCAGCAGGACCAGAGATTCACCCCTCCACTTT
cdr3_aa: CASRTRDSPLHF

d_call: TRBD1
j_call: TRBJ2-5
v_call: TRBV29-1
clone_size: .
cdr3_nt: TGCAGCGTCTCCGGGACAGGGGTCGGCAATGAGCAGTACTTC
cdr3_aa: CSVSGTGVGNEQYF

d_call: TRBD1
j_call: TRBJ2-4
v_call: TRBV18
clone_size: .
cdr3_nt: TGTGCCAGCTCACCAGCAACCTGGGACAGAACTATGCTACTAGCCAAAAACATTCAGTACTTC
cdr3_aa: CASSPATWDRTMLLAKNIQYF

d_call: .
j_call: TRBJ2-1
v_call: TRBV20-1
clone_size: .
cdr3_nt: TGCAGTGCCAAGGGGGGGTACGGGGGACTATATGAGCAGTTCTTC
cdr3_aa: CSAKGGYGGLYEQFF

d_call: .
j_call: TRBJ2-7
v_call: TRBV20-1
clone_size: .
cdr3_nt: TGCAGTGCTAGAGATACGTCAGGGCCACACAATGAGCAGTACTTC
cdr3_aa: CSARDTSGPHNEQYF

d_call: .
j_call: TRBJ1-1
v_call: TRBV7-9
clone_size: .
cdr3_nt: TGTGCCAGCAGCTTTGGCGACGACACTGAAGCTTTCTTT
cdr3_aa: CASSFGDDTEAFF

d_call: .
j_call: TRBJ2-3
v_call: TRBV7-9
clone_size: .
cdr3_nt: TGTGCCAGCAGCTTACCGGCTCGAGGAGGCACAGATACACAGTATTTT
cdr3_aa: CASSLPARGGTDTQYF

d_call: .
j_call: TRBJ2-6
v_call: TRBV24-1
clone_size: .
cdr3_nt: TGTGCCACCAGTGATGGGTTTTCTGGGGCCAACGTCCTGACTTTC
cdr3_aa: CATSDGFSGANVLTF

d_call: .
j_call: TRBJ2-3
v_call: TRBV10-3
clone_size: .
cdr3_nt: TGTGCCATCAGTGCCCGGGTTATTTGGCGCCGCACAGATACGCAGTATTTT
cdr3_aa: CAISARVIWRRTDTQYF

d_call: .
j_call: TRBJ2-4
v_call: TRBV21-1
clone_size: few
cdr3_nt: TGTGCCAGCAGCTCACAGGGGTCGGGCAAAAACATTCAGTACTTC
cdr3_aa: CASSSQGSGKNIQYF

d_call: TRBD2
j_call: TRBJ2-3
v_call: TRBV9
clone_size: .
cdr3_nt: TGTGCCAGCACCCCTACTAGCGGGAGGTTAGATACGCAGTATTTT
cdr3_aa: CASTPTSGRLDTQYF

d_call: .
j_call: TRBJ2-3
v_call: TRBV20-1
clone_size: .
cdr3_nt: TGCAGTGCCGGAGGAGAAACAGATACGCAGTATTTT
cdr3_aa: CSAGGETDTQYF

d_call: .
j_call: TRBJ2-7
v_call: TRBV20-1
clone_size: .
cdr3_nt: TGCAGTGCTAGAGGACGAGCTAACGCTCGGGAGCAGTACTTC
cdr3_aa: CSARGRANAREQYF

d_call: .
j_call: TRBJ2-5
v_call: TRBV7-2
clone_size: .
cdr3_nt: TGTGCCAGCAGCCCAGGTTGGGAGACCCAGTACTTC
cdr3_aa: CASSPGWETQYF

d_call: .
j_call: TRBJ2-3
v_call: TRBV29-1
clone_size: few
cdr3_nt: TGCAGCGTTGATGGGACCGGAGGGGATACGCAGTATTTT
cdr3_aa: CSVDGTGGDTQYF

d_call: TRBD2
j_call: TRBJ2-3
v_call: TRBV15
clone_size: few
cdr3_nt: TGTGCCACCAGCCGTAGCGGGACTACAGATACGCAGTATTTT
cdr3_aa: CATSRSGTTDTQYF

d_call: .
j_call: TRBJ2-3
v_call: TRBV5-5
clone_size: few
cdr3_nt: TGTGCCAGCAGCCCCTCCCCTGCTTATACGCAGTATTTT
cdr3_aa: CASSPSPAYTQYF